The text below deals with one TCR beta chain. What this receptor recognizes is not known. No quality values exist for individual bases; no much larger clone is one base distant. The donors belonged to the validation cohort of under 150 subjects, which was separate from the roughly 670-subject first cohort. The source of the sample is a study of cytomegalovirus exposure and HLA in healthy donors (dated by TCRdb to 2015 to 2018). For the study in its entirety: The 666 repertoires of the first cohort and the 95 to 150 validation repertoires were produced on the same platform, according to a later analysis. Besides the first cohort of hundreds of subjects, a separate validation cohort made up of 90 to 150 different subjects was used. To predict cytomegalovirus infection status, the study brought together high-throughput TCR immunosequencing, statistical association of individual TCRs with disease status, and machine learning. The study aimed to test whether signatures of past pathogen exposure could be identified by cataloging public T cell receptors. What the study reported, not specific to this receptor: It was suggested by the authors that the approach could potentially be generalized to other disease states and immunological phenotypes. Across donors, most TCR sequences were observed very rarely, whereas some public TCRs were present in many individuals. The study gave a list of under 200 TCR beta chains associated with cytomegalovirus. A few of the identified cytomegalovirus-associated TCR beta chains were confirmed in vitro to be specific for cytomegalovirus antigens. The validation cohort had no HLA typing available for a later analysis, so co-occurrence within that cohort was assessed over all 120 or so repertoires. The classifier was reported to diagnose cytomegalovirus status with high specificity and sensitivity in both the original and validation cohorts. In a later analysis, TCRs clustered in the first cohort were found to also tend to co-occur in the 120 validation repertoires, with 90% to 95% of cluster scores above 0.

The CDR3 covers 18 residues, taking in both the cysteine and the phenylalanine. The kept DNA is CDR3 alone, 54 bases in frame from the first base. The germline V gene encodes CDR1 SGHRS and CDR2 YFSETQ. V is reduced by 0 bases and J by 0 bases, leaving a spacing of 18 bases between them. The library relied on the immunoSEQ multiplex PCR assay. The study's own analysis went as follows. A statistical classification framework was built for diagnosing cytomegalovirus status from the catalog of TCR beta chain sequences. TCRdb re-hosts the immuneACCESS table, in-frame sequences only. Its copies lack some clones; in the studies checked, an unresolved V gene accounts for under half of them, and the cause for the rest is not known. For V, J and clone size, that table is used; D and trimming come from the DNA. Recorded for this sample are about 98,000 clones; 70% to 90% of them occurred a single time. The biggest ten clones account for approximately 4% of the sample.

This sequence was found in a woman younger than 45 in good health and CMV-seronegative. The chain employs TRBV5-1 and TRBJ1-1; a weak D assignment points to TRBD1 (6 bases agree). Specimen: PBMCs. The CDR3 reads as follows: CASSLGISGHRMNTEAFF. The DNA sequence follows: TGCGCCAGCAGCTTGGGAATTTCGGGACACCGTATGAACACTGAAGCTTTCTTT.